This T cell receptor beta chain was profiled in a study of T cells in Graves' hyperthyroidism and ophthalmopathy. Looking at the study overall: Blood from the periphery was taken at initial diagnosis, before any treatment.

It was RNA transcripts that yielded the amplified TCR beta CDR3 regions. First-round RT-PCR of the TCR CDR3 relied on the HTBI primer set. TCRdb passed the multiplex PCR reads through MiXCR, listing each CDR3 protein once. The sample shows 600,000 to 850,000 distinct CDR3 sequences, about 17% of them seen only once. This sequence originates from a woman in her 50s with Graves' hyperthyroidism that later progressed to Graves' ophthalmopathy. Sequencing was carried out using blood.

CDR3 DNA sequence: TGCGCCAGCAGCTTGGGACGGCAGGCTCTAGCCAAAAACATTCAGTACTTC. Translation: CASSLGRQALAKNIQYF. The chain joins TRBV5-1 to TRBJ2-4, with D unclear. CDR1 SGHRS and CDR2 YFSETQ come from the germline V gene. Trimming removed 0 bases at V and 0 bases at J, with 13 bases between. The length of the CDR3 is 17 residues. Full variable domain (rest looked up from reference TRBV5-1 and TRBJ2-4): KAGVTQTPRYLIKTRGQQVTLSCSPISGHRSVSWYQQTPGQGLQFLFEYFSETQRNKGNFPGRFSGRQFSNSRSEMNVSTLELGDSALYLCASSLGRQALAKNIQYFGAGTRLSVL.